A single sample gave rise to the 20 T cell receptor beta chains below, sequenced in a study of T cell responses to AZD1222 COVID-19 vaccine. Generated by immunoSEQ multiplex PCR, the TCRdb table keeps only in-frame clones and is missing some. The table has around 150,000 clones, around four fifths seen once; the top ten hold over 4%. The specimen comprised peripheral blood, sampled on day 0 of AZD1222 vaccination. All receptors come from an adult in good health.

The rearrangement joins TRBV7-9 to TRBJ1-3; no definite D call. Per germline, CDR1 SEHNR and CDR2 FQNEAQ (reference sequence). Trimming cost V 3 bases and J 0 bases, with 3 bases left between them. CDR3 size: 13 residues. The CDR3 nucleotides read TGTGCCAGCAGCTTGAACTCTGGAAACACCATATATTTT. Translating it yields CASSLNSGNTIYF.

The chain joins TRBV24-1 to TRBJ2-1, with 11 bases fitting TRBD2. This CDR3 is built from 15 residues. The germline gives CDR1 KGHDR, CDR2 SFDVKD. Trimming took 3 bases from V and 4 from J; bases not matched to a gene: 1. This chain's CDR3 is CATSDRLAGYNEQFF. CDR3 nucleotide sequence: TGTGCCACCAGTGATCGACTAGCGGGGTACAATGAGCAGTTCTTC.

This rearrangement joins TRBV5-6 to TRBJ1-5; 8 nucleotides align to TRBD1. This CDR3 is built from 14 residues. The germline V gene has CDR1 SGHDT and CDR2 YYEEEE. V lost 6 bases, J lost 3 bases, and 5 bases stayed unmatched. The CDR3 sequence is CASIKQGDNQPQHF. CDR3 DNA sequence: TGTGCCAGCATCAAACAGGGGGACAATCAGCCCCAGCATTTT. The variable domain in full, with the rest retrieved from reference TRBV5-6 and TRBJ1-5, is DAGVTQSPTHLIKTRGQQVTLRCSPKSGHDTVSWYQQALGQGPQFIFQYYEEEERQRGNFPDRFSGHQFPNYSSELNVNALLLGDSALYLCASIKQGDNQPQHFGDGTRLSIL.

The V gene is TRBV11-2, the J gene TRBJ1-6, with D hard to call. CDR1 is SGHAT, CDR2 FQNNGV, per germline. The length of the CDR3 is 14 residues. V lost 0 bases and J lost 10, with 10 bases in between. The CDR3 here is CASSLEGSRSPLHF. In nucleotides, the CDR3 is TGTGCCAGCAGCTTAGAGGGCAGCAGGTCACCCCTCCACTTT.

The chain carries TRBV4-2 and TRBJ1-1; 7 nucleotides agree with TRBD1. The V gene end was trimmed by 2 bases and the J gene end by 0 bases; junction bases not matched to a gene: 12. The CDR3 runs 18 residues. Germline CDR1 and CDR2: LGHNA and YNFKEQ. The CDR3 coding sequence is TGTGCCAGCAGCCAATACCTGGGACAGCCGCAATTGAACACTGAAGCTTTCTTT. Protein: CASSQYLGQPQLNTEAFF.

This clone was observed a single time. The chain combines TRBV5-1 with TRBJ1-1, with 7 positions matching TRBD1. The CDR3 length is 16 residues. Germline V gene lookup returns CDR1 SGHRS and CDR2 YFSETQ. V lost 2 bases and J lost 1; bases outside the gene matches: 8. The CDR3: CASSFQQGLGNTEAFF. CDR3 bases: TGCGCCAGCAGCTTCCAACAGGGGTTGGGGAACACTGAAGCTTTCTTT.

V usage is TRBV7-9 and J usage is TRBJ1-2, with a weak D call TRBD1 (5 bases). V gave up 2 bases and J gave up 8 bases, with 12 bases separating them. The CDR3 is made up of 13 amino acids. Germline CDR1 reads SEHNR; CDR2 reads FQNEAQ (reference sequence). The CDR3 reads CASSLYDEGGYTF. The CDR3 nucleotides are TGTGCCAGCAGCTTATACGACGAGGGGGGCTACACCTTC.

The V call is TRBV5-5, the J call TRBJ1-5; D not certain. This CDR3 is built from 12 residues. The V end was cut by 2 bases, the J end by 4 bases, with 4 bases between. Germline V CDR1 and CDR2: SGHKS, YYEKEE (reference sequence). The CDR3, as DNA: TGTGCCAGCAGCTTTCCTAATCAGCCCCAGCATTTT. Amino acids: CASSFPNQPQHF.

This clone was counted once. The chain joins TRBV5-1 to TRBJ2-3, with TRBD1 matching 8 bases. The J segment lost 3 bases and the V segment lost 1 base, leaving 10 bases of the junction unmatched. Germline CDR1 and CDR2: SGHRS and YFSETQ. The CDR3 spans 17 residues. The CDR3 coding sequence is TGCGCCAGCAGCTTGTACAGCAGGGGGCCTAGTACAGATACGCAGTATTTT. Protein sequence: CASSLYSRGPSTDTQYF.

V is TRBV6-5 and J is TRBJ1-1, with D possibly matching TRBD1 (5 bases). The CDR3 loop spans 14 amino acids. Germline values: CDR1 MNHEY, CDR2 SVGAGI. V dropped 6 bases and J dropped 4 bases, with 15 bases sitting between them. The CDR3 sequence: CASRRDGTITEAFF. As DNA, the CDR3 is TGTGCCAGCAGAAGGGACGGGACTATCACTGAAGCTTTCTTT.

V usage is TRBV7-9 and J usage is TRBJ1-1, with TRBD1 matching 9 bases. After removal of 5 bases from V and 8 bases from J, the junction contained 6 bases not matched to a gene. This CDR3 is built from 13 residues. Germline V gene data show CDR1 as SEHNR and CDR2 as FQNEAQ (reference sequence). Written as DNA, the CDR3 is TGTGCCAGCAGCCCGGACAGGGGTGGGGAAGCTTTCTTT. This gives the protein CASSPDRGGEAFF.

J is TRBJ2-2 and V is TRBV2; TRBD1 matches at 7 bases. Trimming removed 6 bases from V and 8 bases from J; junction bases left unmatched: 6. The length of the CDR3 is 13 residues. CDR1 is SNHLY, CDR2 FYNNEI, per germline. Here the CDR3 DNA reads TGTGCCAGCAGAGAACAGGGGATGGGGGAGCTGTTTTTT. Protein: CASREQGMGELFF. Variable domain in full (rest from reference TRBV2 and TRBJ2-2): EPEVTQTPSHQVTQMGQEVILRCVPISNHLYFYWYRQILGQKVEFLVSFYNNEISEKSEIFDDQFSVERPDGSNFTLKIRSTKLEDSAMYFCASREQGMGELFFGEGSRLTVL.

V and J are TRBV28 and TRBJ1-5; D may be TRBD1 (5 bases). The V gene lost 6 bases and the J gene lost 7 bases, with 25 bases spanning the gap. The CDR3 totals 17 residues. Germline CDR1 reads MDHEN; CDR2 reads SYDVKM. CDR3 nucleotide sequence: TGTGCCAGCAGAGTTCCCGGGGCAGAGTTCCATCTGCAGCCCCAGCATTTT. Its translation is CASRVPGAEFHLQPQHF.

The chain employs TRBV3-1 (or the pseudogene TRBV3-2) and TRBJ2-7; 9 nucleotides line up with TRBD1. The ends lost 1 base at V and 5 bases at J; junction bases unmatched: 6. CDR1 is LGHDT, CDR2 YNNKEL, per germline (reference sequence). The CDR3 is 15 amino acids. CDR3 loop: CASSQGGQGSHEQYF. The CDR3, as DNA: TGTGCCAGCAGCCAAGGGGGACAGGGTAGCCACGAGCAGTACTTC.

This chain uses TRBV7-2 with TRBJ1-5; no definite D call. V dropped 0 bases and J dropped 2 bases, with 14 bases sitting between them. The CDR3 loop spans 17 amino acids. Germline V CDR1 and CDR2: SGHTA, FQGNSA. The CDR3 DNA reads as TGTGCCAGCAGCTTAGCCTTGGGTTATACGGGCAATCAGCCCCAGCATTTT. Translating gives CASSLALGYTGNQPQHF.

The CDR3 sequence is CATSDPYRGDGYTF. The CDR3 coding sequence is TGTGCCACCAGTGACCCCTACAGGGGAGATGGCTACACCTTC. The chain couples TRBV24-1 to TRBJ1-2; 7 nucleotides agree with TRBD1. The J segment lost 6 bases and the V segment lost 4 bases, leaving 7 bases of the junction unmatched. There are 14 residues in the CDR3. Per germline, CDR1 KGHDR and CDR2 SFDVKD.

The rearrangement joins TRBV10-3 to TRBJ1-1; no firm D call. The CDR3 extends over 14 amino acids. V lost 1 base and J 1 base, leaving 7 bases between the germline ends. The germline V gene has CDR1 ENHRY and CDR2 SYGVKD. CDR3 region: CAISEFEENTEAFF. The CDR3 coding sequence is TGTGCCATCAGTGAGTTTGAGGAGAACACTGAAGCTTTCTTT.

This chain connects TRBV30 to TRBJ1-1, with 7 positions matching TRBD1. The length of the CDR3 is 12 residues. V dropped 5 bases and J dropped 4; count of bases not matched to a gene: 4. The germline V gene has CDR1 GTSNPN and CDR2 SVGIG (reference sequence). The CDR3: CAWDRVATEAFF. The CDR3 DNA sequence: TGTGCCTGGGACAGGGTGGCCACTGAAGCTTTCTTT.

J is TRBJ2-1 and V is TRBV5-5, with 11 bases that match TRBD2. The ends lost 0 bases at V and 7 bases at J; junction bases unmatched: 6. Germline CDR1 reads SGHKS; CDR2 reads YYEKEE (reference sequence). CDR3 length: 16 residues. CDR3 in DNA: TGTGCCAGCAGCTTGGCCTCGTCTAGCGGGGGGAATGAGCAGTTCTTC. Its translation: CASSLASSSGGNEQFF. Full variable domain (outside the CDR3, taken from reference TRBV5-5 and TRBJ2-1): DAGVTQSPTHLIKTRGQQVTLRCSPISGHKSVSWYQQVLGQGPQFIFQYYEKEERGRGNFPDRFSARQFPNYSSELNVNALLLGDSALYLCASSLASSSGGNEQFFGPGTRLTVL.

The V call is TRBV4-1, the J call TRBJ2-2; D is perhaps TRBD2 (5 bases). CDR1 is MGHRA and CDR2 is YSYEKL in the germline V gene. Trimming pared 0 bases from V and 0 bases from J, leaving 26 bases between. This CDR3 has 22 amino acids. The CDR3 bases are TGCGCCAGCAGCCAAGATCTCAGCGGCCGAGGCGCCTTTGTTACGAACACCGGGGAGCTGTTTTTT. Translating it yields CASSQDLSGRGAFVTNTGELFF.